The 9 T cell receptor beta chains below come from one sample, sequenced in a study of OX40 agonist ivuxolimab in advanced cancers. Profiled with immunoSEQ multiplex PCR; TCRdb holds only in-frame clones, not every one. The sample lists roughly 67,000 clones; more than 90% were seen once. The sequencing here drew on CD4+ or CD8+ T cells sorted from blood, taken in a trial of the OX40 agonist ivuxolimab. These TCRs come from an adult with an advanced solid tumor such as melanoma, head and neck, liver or kidney cancer.

In the case of this clone: Other DNA sequences in this specimen translate into the identical CDR3. The chain couples TRBV29-1 to TRBJ2-5; D uncertain. This CDR3 has 10 residues. The V gene lost 0 bases and the J gene lost 4 bases, with 0 bases spanning the gap. Germline V lookup: CDR1 SQVTM, CDR2 ANQGSEA. The CDR3 nucleotides read TGCAGCGTTGAAGAAGAGACCCAGTACTTC. It is translated as CSVEEETQYF.

DNA of the CDR3: TGTGCCAGGATCAACGGATCCGGGGAGCTGTTTTTT. Translating it yields CARINGSGELFF. The gene calls are TRBV19 and TRBJ2-2; unclear D gene. The V gene lost 9 bases and the J gene lost 6 bases, with 11 bases spanning the gap. Germline V gives CDR1 LNHDA, CDR2 SQIVND (reference sequence). CDR3 length: 12 amino acids.

This sequence joins TRBV7-9 and TRBJ2-3; unclear D gene. V was clipped by 1 base and J by 1 base, with 12 bases between them. The CDR3 spans 16 residues. Germline V gene data show CDR1 as SEHNR and CDR2 as FQNEAQ (reference sequence). The CDR3 is CASSLVPGSGTDTQYF. The CDR3 DNA reads TGTGCCAGCAGCTTAGTACCCGGGTCGGGCACAGATACGCAGTATTTT.

The chain joins TRBV7-9 to TRBJ2-7; a weak D match, TRBD1 (7 bases). Germline-derived CDR1 and CDR2 are SEHNR and FQNEAQ (reference sequence). Trimming pared 4 bases from V and 0 bases from J, leaving 22 bases between. The length of the CDR3 is 18 residues. CDR3 residues: CASSSGGTEDSRSYEQYF. The CDR3, as DNA: TGTGCCAGCAGCTCCGGCGGGACAGAAGATTCTCGCTCCTACGAGCAGTACTTC.

The chain's CDR3 is CASSFILGDYGYTF. The CDR3 bases are TGTGCCAGCAGCTTTATACTGGGGGACTATGGCTACACCTTC. The chain carries TRBV28 and TRBJ1-2; perhaps TRBD1 as D (5 bases). In germline, CDR1 is MDHEN, CDR2 SYDVKM. CDR3 length: 14 amino acids. V gave up 6 bases and J gave up 3 bases, with 14 bases separating them.

The chain employs TRBV6-5 and TRBJ1-3; D may be TRBD1 (6 bases). Germline V lookup: CDR1 MNHEY, CDR2 SVGAGI. V gave up 0 bases and J gave up 4 bases, with 7 bases separating them. CDR3 length: 14 amino acids. The CDR3 region has the DNA TGTGCCAGCAGTTACTCCACAGGGGGAAACACCATATATTTT. Amino acid sequence: CASSYSTGGNTIYF.

CDR3 protein: CASSIAQGSYEQYF. The CDR3 DNA is TGTGCCAGTAGTATTGCGCAGGGATCCTACGAGCAGTACTTC. This chain connects TRBV19 to TRBJ2-7, with D maybe TRBD1 (5 bases). Germline V gene data show CDR1 as LNHDA and CDR2 as SQIVND (reference sequence). Trimming stripped 3 bases from V and 1 base from J, with 10 bases between. This CDR3 is built from 14 residues.

With regard to this clone: Other nucleotide sequences from this sample produce the same CDR3. The chain carries TRBV27 and TRBJ2-7, with D perhaps matching TRBD2 (6 bases). Germline loops: CDR1 MNHEY, CDR2 SMNVEV (reference sequence). The CDR3 is 13 amino acids. V dropped 3 bases and J dropped 2 bases, with 8 bases sitting between them. The CDR3, as DNA: TGTGCCAGCAGTTTGGGGAGGACCTACGAGCAGTACTTC. This gives the protein CASSLGRTYEQYF.

The chain recombines TRBV7-8 with TRBJ2-1, with D tentatively TRBD1 or TRBD2 (6 bases each). CDR3 length: 15 residues. Germline CDR1 SGHVS, CDR2 FQNEAQ. The V gene lost 5 bases and the J gene lost 6 bases, with 17 bases spanning the gap. CDR3 residues: CASSPGGTETNEQFF. CDR3 nucleotides: TGTGCCAGCAGCCCCGGGGGCACCGAGACCAATGAGCAGTTCTTC.